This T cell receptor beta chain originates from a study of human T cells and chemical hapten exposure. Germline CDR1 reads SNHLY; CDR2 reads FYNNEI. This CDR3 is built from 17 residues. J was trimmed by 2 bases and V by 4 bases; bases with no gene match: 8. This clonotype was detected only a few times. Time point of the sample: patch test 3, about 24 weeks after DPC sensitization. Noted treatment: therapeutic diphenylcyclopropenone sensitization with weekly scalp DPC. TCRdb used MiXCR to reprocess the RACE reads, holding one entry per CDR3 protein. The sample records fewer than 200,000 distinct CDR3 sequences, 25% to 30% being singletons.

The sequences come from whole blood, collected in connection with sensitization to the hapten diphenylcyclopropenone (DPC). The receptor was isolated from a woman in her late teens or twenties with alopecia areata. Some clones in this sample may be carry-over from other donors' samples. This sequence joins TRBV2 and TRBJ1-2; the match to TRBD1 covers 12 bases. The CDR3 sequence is CASSGGTGGRSNYGYTF. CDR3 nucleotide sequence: TGTGCCAGCAGTGGAGGGACAGGGGGCCGATCGAACTATGGCTACACCTTC.